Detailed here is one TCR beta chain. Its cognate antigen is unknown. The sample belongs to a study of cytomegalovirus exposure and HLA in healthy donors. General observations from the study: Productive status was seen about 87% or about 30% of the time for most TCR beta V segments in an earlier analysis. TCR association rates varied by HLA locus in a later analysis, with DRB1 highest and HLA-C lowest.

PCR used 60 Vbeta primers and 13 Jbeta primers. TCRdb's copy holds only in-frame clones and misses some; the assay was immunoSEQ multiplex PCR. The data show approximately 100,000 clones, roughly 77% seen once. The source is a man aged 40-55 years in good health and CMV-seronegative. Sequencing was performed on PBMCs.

The CDR3 region has the DNA TGTGCCAGCAGCTTGGGACAGGGGTTGACGGAGACCCAGTACTTC. Encoded protein: CASSLGQGLTETQYF. This sequence joins TRBV7-3 and TRBJ2-5; 10 positions match TRBD1. CDR1 SGHTA and CDR2 FQGTGA come from the germline V gene. The J segment lost 5 bases and the V segment lost 3 bases, leaving 6 bases of the junction unmatched. The CDR3 spans 15 residues.